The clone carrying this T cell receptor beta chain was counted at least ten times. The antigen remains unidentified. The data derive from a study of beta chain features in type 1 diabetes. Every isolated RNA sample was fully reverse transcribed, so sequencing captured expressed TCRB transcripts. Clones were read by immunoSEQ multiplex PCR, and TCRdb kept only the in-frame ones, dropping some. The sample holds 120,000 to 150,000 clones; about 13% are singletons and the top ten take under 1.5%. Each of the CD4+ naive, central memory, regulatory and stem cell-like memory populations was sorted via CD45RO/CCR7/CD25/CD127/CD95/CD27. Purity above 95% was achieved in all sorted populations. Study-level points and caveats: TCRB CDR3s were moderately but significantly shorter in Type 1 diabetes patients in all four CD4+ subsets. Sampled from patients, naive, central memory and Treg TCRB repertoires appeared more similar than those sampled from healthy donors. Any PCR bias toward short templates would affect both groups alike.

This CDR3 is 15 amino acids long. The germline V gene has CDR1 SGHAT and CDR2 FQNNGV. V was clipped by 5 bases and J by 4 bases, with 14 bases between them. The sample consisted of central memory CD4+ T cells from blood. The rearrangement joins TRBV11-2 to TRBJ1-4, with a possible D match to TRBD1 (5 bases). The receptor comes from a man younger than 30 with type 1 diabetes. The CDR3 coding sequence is TGTGCCAGCAGCCTAGGAGCCAGGGTTAATGAAAAACTGTTTTTT. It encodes CASSLGARVNEKLFF. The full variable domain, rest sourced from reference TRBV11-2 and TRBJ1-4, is EAGVAQSPRYKIIEKRQSVAFWCNPISGHATLYWYQQILGQGPKLLIQFQNNGVVDDSQLPKDRFSAERLKGVDSTLKIQPAKLEDSAVYLCASSLGARVNEKLFFGSGTQLSVL.